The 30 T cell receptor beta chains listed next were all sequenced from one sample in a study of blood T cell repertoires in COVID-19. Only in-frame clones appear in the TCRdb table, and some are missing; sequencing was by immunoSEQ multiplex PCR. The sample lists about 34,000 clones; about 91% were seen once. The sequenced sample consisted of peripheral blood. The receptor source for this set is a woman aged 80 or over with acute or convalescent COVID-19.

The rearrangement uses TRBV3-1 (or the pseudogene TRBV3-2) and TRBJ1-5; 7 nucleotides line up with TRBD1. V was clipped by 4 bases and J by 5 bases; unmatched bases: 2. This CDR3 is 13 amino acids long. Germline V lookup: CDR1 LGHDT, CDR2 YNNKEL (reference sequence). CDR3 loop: CASSPGGYQPQHF. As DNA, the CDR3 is TGTGCCAGCAGCCCAGGGGGATATCAGCCCCAGCATTTT.

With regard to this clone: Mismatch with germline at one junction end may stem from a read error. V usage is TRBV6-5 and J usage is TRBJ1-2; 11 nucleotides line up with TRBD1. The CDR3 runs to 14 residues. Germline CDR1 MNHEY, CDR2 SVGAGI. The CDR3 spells CASSYSGGQGVLSF. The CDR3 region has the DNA TGTGCCAGCAGTTACTCGGGGGGACAGGGGGTTCTCTCCTTC.

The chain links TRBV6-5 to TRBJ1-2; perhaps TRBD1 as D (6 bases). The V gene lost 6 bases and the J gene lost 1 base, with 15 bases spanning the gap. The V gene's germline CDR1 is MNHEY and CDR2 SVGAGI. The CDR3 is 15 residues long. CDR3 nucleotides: TGTGCCAGCAGGCATACAGGGAGGGATAACTATGGCTACACCTTC. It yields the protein CASRHTGRDNYGYTF.

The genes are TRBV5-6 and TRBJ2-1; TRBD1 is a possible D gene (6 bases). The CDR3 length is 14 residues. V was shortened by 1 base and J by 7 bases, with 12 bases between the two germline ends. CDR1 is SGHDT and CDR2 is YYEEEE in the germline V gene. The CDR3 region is CASSLPTGMNEQFF. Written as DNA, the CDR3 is TGTGCCAGCAGCTTGCCCACAGGGATGAATGAGCAGTTCTTC.

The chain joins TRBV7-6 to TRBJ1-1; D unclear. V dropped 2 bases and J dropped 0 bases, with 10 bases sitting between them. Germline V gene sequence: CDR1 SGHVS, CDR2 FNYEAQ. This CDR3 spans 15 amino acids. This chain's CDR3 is CASSLFTGMNTEAFF. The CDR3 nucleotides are TGTGCCAGCAGCTTATTTACGGGGATGAACACTGAAGCTTTCTTT.

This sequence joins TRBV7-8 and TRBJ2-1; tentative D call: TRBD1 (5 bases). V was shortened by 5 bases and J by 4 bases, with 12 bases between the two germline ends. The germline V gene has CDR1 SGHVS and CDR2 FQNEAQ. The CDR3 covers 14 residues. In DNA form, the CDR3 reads TGTGCCAGCAGCCCCAGGGCGCCGTACAATGAGCAGTTCTTC. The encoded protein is CASSPRAPYNEQFF.

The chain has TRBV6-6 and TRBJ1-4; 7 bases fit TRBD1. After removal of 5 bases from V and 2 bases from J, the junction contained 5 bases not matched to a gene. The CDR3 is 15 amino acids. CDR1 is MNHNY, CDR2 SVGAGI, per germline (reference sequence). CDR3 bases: TGTGCCAGCAGTACACCACAGGGGACTAATGAAAAACTGTTTTTT. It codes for CASSTPQGTNEKLFF.

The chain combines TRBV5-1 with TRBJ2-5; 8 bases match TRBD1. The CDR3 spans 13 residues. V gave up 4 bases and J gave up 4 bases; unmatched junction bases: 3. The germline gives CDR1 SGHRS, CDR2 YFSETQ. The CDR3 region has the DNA TGCGCCAGCAGCATCGGGACAGGAGAGACCCAGTACTTC. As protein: CASSIGTGETQYF.

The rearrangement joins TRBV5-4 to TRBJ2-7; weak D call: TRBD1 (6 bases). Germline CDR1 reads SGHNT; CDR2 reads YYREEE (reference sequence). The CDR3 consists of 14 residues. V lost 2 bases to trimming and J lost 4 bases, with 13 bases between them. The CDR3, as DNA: TGTGCCAGCAGCTTCGGACAGCAGGAGTACGAGCAGTACTTC. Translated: CASSFGQQEYEQYF.

The CDR3 DNA sequence: TGTGCCAGTAGTATCGACCAACAGGGGCTACGGATCTATGGCTACACCTTC. This gives the protein CASSIDQQGLRIYGYTF. The V and J genes are TRBV19 and TRBJ1-2; 7 nucleotides align to TRBD1. With V trimmed by 3 bases and J by 4 bases, 14 bases remained unmatched. The CDR3 runs 17 residues. From germline, CDR1 is LNHDA and CDR2 SQIVND (reference sequence). Supplemented by reference TRBV19 and TRBJ1-2, the full variable domain reads DGGITQSPKYLFRKEGQNVTLSCEQNLNHDAMYWYRQDPGQGLRLIYYSQIVNDFQKGDIAEGYSVSREKKESFPLTVTSAQKNPTAFYLCASSIDQQGLRIYGYTFGSGTRLTVV.

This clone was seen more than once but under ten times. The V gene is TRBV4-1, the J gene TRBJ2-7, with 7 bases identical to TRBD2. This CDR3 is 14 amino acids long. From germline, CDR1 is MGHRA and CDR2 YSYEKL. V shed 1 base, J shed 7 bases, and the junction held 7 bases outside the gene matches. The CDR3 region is CASSQGDYAGEQYF. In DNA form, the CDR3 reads TGCGCCAGCAGCCAAGGGGACTACGCCGGGGAGCAGTACTTC.

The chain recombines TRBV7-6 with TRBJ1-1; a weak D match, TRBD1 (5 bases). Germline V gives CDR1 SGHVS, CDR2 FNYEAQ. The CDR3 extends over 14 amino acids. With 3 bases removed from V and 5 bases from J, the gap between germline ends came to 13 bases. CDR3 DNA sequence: TGTGCCAGCAGCTTGGGCCAAGCAGGGACTGAAGCTTTCTTT. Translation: CASSLGQAGTEAFF.

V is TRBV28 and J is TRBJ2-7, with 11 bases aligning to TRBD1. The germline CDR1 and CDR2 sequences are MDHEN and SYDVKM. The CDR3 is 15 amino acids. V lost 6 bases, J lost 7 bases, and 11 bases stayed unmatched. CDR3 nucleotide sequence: TGTGCCAGCAGGTTACCGGGACAGGGGGGTTTAGAGCAGTACTTC. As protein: CASRLPGQGGLEQYF. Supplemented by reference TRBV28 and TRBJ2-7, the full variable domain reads DVKVTQSSRYLVKRTGEKVFLECVQDMDHENMFWYRQDPGLGLRLIYFSYDVKMKEKGDIPEGYSVSREKKERFSLILESASTNQTSMYLCASRLPGQGGLEQYFGPGTRLTVT.

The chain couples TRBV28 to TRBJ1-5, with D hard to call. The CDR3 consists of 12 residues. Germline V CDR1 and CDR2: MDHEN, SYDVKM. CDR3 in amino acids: CGTSTGNQPQHF. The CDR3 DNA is TGTGGAACCTCAACAGGCAATCAGCCCCAGCATTTT.

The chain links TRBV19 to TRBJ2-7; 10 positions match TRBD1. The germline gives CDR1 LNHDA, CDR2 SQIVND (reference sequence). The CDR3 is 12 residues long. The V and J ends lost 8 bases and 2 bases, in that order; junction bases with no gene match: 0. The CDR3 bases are TGTGCCAGTGGGACAGGGGCCTACGAGCAGTACTTC. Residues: CASGTGAYEQYF.

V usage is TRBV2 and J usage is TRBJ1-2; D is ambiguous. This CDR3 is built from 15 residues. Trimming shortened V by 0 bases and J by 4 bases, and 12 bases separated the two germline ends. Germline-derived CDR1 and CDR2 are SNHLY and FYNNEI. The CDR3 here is CASSEANRVSYGYTF. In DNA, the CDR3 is TGTGCCAGCAGTGAAGCAAACCGGGTTTCCTATGGCTACACCTTC.

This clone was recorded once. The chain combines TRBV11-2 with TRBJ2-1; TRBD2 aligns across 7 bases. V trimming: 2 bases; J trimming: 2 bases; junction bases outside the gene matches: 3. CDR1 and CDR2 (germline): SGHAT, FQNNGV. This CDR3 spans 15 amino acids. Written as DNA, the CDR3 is TGTGCCAGCAGCTTACTAGCGGTGACCTACAATGAGCAGTTCTTC. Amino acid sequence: CASSLLAVTYNEQFF.

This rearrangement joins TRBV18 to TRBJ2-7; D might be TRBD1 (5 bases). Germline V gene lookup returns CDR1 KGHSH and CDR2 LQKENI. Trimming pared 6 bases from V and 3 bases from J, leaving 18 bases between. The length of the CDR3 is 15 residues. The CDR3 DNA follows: TGTGCCAGCTCGGAACAGGACCCAGTTATCTACGAGCAGTACTTC. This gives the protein CASSEQDPVIYEQYF.

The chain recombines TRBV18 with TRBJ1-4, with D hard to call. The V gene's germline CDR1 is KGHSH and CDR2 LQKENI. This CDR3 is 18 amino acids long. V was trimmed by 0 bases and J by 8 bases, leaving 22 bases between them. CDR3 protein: CASSPPSISDVRGEKLFF. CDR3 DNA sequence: TGTGCCAGCTCACCACCCAGTATTTCAGACGTTCGAGGGGAAAAACTGTTTTTT.

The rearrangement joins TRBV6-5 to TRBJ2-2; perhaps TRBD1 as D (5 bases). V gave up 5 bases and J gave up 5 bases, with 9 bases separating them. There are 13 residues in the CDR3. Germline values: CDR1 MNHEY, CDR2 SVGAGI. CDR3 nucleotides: TGTGCCAGCAGTACCCGACAGACCGGGGAGCTGTTTTTT. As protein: CASSTRQTGELFF.

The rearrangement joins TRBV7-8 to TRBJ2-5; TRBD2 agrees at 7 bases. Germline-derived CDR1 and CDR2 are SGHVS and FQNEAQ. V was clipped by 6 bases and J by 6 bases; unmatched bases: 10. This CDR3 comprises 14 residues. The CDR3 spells CASRMGGVRKTQYF. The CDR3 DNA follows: TGTGCCAGCAGGATGGGGGGGGTAAGGAAGACCCAGTACTTC.

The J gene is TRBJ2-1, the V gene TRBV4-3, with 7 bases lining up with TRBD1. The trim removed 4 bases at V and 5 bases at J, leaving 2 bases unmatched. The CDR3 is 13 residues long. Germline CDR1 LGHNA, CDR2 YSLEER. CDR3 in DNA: TGCGCCAGCAGCCCTCAGGGGGACAATGAGCAGTTCTTC. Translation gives CASSPQGDNEQFF.

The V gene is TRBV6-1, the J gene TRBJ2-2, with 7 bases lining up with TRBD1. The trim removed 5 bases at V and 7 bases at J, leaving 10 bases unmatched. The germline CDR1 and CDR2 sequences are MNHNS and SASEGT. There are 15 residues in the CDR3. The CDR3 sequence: CASSKTTGSHGELFF. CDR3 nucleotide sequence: TGTGCCAGCAGTAAAACGACAGGGTCACACGGGGAGCTGTTTTTT.

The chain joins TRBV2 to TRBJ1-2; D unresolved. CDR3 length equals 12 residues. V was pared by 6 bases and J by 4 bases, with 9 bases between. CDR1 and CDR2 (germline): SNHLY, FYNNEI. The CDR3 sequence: CASSYQAYGYTF. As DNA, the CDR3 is TGTGCCAGCAGCTACCAGGCCTATGGCTACACCTTC. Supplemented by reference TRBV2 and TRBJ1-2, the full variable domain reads EPEVTQTPSHQVTQMGQEVILRCVPISNHLYFYWYRQILGQKVEFLVSFYNNEISEKSEIFDDQFSVERPDGSNFTLKIRSTKLEDSAMYFCASSYQAYGYTFGSGTRLTVV.

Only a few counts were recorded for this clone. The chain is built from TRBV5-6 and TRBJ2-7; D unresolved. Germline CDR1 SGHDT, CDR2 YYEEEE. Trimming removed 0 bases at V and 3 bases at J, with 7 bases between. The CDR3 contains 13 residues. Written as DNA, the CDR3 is TGTGCCAGCAGCTTGGGTCCTTACTACGAGCAGTACTTC. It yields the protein CASSLGPYYEQYF. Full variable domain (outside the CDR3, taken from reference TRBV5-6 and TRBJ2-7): DAGVTQSPTHLIKTRGQQVTLRCSPKSGHDTVSWYQQALGQGPQFIFQYYEEEERQRGNFPDRFSGHQFPNYSSELNVNALLLGDSALYLCASSLGPYYEQYFGPGTRLTVT.

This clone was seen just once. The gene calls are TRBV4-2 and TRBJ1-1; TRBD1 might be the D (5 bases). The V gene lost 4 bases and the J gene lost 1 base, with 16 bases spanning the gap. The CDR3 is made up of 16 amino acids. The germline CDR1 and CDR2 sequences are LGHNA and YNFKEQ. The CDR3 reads CASSRGEAGGNTEAFF. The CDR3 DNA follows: TGTGCCAGCAGCCGGGGGGAGGCGGGAGGGAACACTGAAGCTTTCTTT.

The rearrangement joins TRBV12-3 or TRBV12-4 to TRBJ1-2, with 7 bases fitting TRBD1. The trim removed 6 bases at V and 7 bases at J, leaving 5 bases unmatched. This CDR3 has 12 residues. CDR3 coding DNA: TGTGCCAGCAGCCGACAGGGCTCTGGCTACACCTTC. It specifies CASSRQGSGYTF.

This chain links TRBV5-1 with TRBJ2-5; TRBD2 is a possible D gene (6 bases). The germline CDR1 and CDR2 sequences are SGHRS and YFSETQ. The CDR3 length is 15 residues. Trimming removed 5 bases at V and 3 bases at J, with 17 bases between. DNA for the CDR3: TGCGCCAGCAGTAATGGGGGGTACCTCGAAGAGACCCAGTACTTC. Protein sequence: CASSNGGYLEETQYF.

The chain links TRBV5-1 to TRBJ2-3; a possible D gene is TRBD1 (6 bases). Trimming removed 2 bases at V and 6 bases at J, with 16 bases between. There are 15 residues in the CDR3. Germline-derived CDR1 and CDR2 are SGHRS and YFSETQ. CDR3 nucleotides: TGCGCCAGCAGCTTCCATGGGACATTTGGGGATACGCAGTATTTT. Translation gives CASSFHGTFGDTQYF.

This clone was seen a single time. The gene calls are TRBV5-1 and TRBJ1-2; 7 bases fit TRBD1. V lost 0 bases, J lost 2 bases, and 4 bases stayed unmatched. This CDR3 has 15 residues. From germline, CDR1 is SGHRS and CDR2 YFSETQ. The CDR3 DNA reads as TGCGCCAGCAGCTTGGAGACAGGGTCCAACTATGGCTACACCTTC. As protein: CASSLETGSNYGYTF.